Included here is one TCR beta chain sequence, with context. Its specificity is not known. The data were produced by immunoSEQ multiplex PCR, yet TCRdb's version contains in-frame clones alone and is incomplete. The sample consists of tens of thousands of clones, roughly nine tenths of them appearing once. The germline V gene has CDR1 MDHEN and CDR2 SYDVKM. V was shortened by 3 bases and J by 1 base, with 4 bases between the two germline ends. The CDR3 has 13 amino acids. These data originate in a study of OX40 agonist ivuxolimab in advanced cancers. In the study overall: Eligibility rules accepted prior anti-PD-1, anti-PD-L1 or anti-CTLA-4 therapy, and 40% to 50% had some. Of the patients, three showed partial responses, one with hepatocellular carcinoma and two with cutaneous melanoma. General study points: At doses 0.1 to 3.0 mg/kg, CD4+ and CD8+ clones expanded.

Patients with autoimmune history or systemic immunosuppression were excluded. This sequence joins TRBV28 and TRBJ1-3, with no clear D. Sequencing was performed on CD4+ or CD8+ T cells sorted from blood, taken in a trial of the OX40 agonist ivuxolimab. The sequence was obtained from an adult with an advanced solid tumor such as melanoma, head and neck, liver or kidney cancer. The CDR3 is CASSFGSGNTIYF. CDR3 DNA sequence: TGTGCCAGCAGTTTCGGTTCTGGAAACACCATATATTTT. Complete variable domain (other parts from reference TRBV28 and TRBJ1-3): DVKVTQSSRYLVKRTGEKVFLECVQDMDHENMFWYRQDPGLGLRLIYFSYDVKMKEKGDIPEGYSVSREKKERFSLILESASTNQTSMYLCASSFGSGNTIYFGEGSWLTVV.